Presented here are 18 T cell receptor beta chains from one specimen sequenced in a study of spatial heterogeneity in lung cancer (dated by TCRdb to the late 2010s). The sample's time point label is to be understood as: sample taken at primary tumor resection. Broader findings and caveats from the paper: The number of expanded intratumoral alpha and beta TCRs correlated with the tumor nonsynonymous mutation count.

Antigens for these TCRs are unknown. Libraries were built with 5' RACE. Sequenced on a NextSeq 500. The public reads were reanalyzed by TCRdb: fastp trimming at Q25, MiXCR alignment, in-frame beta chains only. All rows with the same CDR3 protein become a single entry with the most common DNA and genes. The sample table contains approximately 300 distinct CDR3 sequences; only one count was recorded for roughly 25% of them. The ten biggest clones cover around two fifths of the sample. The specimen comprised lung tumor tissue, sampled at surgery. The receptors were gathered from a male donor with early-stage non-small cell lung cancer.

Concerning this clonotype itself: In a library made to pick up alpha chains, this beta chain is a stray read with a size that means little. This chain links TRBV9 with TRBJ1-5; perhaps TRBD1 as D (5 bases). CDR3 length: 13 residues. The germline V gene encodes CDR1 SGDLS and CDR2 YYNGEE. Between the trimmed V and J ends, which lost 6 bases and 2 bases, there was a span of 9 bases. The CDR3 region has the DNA TGTGCCAGCATCCGCAGGGGCAATCAGCCCCAGCATTTT. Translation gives CASIRRGNQPQHF.

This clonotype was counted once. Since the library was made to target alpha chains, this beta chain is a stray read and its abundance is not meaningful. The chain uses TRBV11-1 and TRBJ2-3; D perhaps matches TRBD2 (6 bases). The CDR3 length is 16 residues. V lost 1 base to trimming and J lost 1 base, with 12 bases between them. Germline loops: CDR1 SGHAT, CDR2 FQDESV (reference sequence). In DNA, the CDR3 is TGTGCCAGCAGCTTAGACACGGGAGCCGGCACAGATACGCAGTATTTT. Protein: CASSLDTGAGTDTQYF.

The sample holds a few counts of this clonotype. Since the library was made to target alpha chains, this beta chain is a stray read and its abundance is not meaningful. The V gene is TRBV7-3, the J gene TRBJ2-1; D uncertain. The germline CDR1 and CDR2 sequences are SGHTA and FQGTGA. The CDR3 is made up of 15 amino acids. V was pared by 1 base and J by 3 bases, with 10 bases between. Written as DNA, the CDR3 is TGTGCCAGCAGCTTAATGGTTTCTAACTACAATGAGCAGTTCTTC. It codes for CASSLMVSNYNEQFF.

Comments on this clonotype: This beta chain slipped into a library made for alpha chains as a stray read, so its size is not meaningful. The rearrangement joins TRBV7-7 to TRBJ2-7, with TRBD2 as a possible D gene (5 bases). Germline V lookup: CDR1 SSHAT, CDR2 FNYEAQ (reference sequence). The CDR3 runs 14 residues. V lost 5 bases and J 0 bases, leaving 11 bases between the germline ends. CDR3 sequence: CASSPDSASYEQYF. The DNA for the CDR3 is TGTGCCAGCAGCCCGGACTCGGCCTCCTACGAGCAGTACTTC.

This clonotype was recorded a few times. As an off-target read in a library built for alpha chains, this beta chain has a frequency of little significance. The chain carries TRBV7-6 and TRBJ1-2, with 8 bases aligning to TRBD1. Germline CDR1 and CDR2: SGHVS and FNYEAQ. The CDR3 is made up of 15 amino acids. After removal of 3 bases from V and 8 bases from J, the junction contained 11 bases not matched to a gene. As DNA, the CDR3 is TGTGCCAGCAGCTTCTATCCGACAGGGGAGGAAGGCTACACCTTC. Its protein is CASSFYPTGEEGYTF.

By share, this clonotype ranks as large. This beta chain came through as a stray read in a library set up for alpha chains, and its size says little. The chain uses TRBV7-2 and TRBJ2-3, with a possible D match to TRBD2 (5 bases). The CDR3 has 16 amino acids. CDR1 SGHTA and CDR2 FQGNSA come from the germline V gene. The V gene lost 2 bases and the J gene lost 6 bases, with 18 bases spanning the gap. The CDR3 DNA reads TGTGCCAGCAGCTTATCCCCCAGTGGCCCGGGGGATACGCAGTATTTT. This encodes CASSLSPSGPGDTQYF.

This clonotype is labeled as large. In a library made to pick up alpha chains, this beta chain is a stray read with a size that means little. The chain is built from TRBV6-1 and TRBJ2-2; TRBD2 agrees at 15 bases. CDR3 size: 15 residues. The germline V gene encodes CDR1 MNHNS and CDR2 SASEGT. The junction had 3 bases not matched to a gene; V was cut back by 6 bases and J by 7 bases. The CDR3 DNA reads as TGTGCCAGCAGAGGGACTAGCGGGGGGATCGGGGAGCTGTTTTTT. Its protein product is CASRGTSGGIGELFF.

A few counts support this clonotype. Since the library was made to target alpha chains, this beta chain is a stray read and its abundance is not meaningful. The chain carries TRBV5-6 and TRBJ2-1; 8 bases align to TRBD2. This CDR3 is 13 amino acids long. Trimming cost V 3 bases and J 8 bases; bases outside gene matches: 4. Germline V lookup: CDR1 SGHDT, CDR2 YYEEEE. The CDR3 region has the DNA TGTGCCAGCAGCTCCGGACTAGCAGATGAGCAGTTCTTC. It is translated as CASSSGLADEQFF. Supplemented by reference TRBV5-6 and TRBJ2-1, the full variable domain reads DAGVTQSPTHLIKTRGQQVTLRCSPKSGHDTVSWYQQALGQGPQFIFQYYEEEERQRGNFPDRFSGHQFPNYSSELNVNALLLGDSALYLCASSSGLADEQFFGPGTRLTVL.

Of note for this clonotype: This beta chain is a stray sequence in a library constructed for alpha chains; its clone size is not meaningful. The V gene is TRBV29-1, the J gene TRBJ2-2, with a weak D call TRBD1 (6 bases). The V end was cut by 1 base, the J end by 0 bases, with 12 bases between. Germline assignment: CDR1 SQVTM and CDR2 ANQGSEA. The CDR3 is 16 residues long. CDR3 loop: CSVEGTAHSNTGELFF. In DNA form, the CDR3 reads TGCAGCGTTGAAGGGACAGCGCACTCGAACACCGGGGAGCTGTTTTTT.

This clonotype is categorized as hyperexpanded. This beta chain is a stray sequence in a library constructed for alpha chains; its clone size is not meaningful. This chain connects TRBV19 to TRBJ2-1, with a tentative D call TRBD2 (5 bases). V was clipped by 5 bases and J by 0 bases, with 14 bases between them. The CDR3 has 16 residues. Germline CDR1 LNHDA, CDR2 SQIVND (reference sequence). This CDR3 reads CASSPDYYYSYNEQFF. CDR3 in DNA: TGTGCCAGTAGTCCTGACTATTATTACTCCTACAATGAGCAGTTCTTC.

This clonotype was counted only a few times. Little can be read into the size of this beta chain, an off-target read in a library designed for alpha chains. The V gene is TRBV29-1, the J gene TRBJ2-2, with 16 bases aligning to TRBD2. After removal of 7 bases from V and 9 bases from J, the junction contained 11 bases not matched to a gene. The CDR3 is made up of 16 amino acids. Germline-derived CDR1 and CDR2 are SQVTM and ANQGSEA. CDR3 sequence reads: CSAGTSGGAGGRELFF. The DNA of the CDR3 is TGCAGCGCCGGGACTAGCGGGGGGGCCGGTGGACGGGAGCTGTTTTTT.

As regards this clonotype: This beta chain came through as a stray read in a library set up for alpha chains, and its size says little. CDR3: CASSLGAGIYEQYF. In nucleotides, the CDR3 is TGTGCCAGCAGCTTGGGGGCGGGGATCTACGAGCAGTACTTC. V gene TRBV11-2 combines with J gene TRBJ2-7; D possibly uses TRBD1 or TRBD2 (6 bases each). Germline V gene data show CDR1 as SGHAT and CDR2 as FQNNGV. This CDR3 spans 14 amino acids. Trimming shortened V by 3 bases and J by 3 bases, and 12 bases separated the two germline ends.

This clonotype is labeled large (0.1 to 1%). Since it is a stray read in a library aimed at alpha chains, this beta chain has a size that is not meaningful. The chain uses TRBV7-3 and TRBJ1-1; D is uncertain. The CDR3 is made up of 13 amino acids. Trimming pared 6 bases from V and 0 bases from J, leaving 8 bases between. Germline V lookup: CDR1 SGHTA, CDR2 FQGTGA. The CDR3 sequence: CASSNNLNTEAFF. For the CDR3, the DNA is TGTGCCAGCAGTAACAACTTGAACACTGAAGCTTTCTTT.

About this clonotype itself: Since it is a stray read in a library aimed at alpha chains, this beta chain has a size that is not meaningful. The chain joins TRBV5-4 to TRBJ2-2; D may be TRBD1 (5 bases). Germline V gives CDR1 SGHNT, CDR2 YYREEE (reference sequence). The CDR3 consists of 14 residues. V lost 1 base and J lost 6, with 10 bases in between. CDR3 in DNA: TGTGCCAGCAGCTTGAAACAGGAATCCGGGGAGCTGTTTTTT. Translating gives CASSLKQESGELFF.

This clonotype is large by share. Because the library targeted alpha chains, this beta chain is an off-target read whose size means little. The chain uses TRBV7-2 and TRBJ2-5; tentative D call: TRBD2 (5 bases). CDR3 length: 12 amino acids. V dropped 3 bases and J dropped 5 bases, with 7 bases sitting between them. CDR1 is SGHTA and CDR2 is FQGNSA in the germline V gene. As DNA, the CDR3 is TGTGCCAGCAGCTTTTGGAGGGAGACCCAGTACTTC. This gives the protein CASSFWRETQYF. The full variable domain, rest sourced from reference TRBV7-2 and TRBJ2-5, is GAGVSQSPSNKVTEKGKDVELRCDPISGHTALYWYRQSLGQGLEFLIYFQGNSAPDKSGLPSDRFSAERTGGSVSTLTIQRTQQEDSAVYLCASSFWRETQYFGPGTRLLVL.

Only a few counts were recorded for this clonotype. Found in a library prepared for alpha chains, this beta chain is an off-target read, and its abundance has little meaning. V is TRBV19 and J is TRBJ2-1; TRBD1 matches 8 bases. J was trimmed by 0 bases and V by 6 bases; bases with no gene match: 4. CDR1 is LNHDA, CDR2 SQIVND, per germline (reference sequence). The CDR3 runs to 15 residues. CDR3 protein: CASSAGGSSYNEQFF. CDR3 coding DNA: TGTGCCAGTAGCGCAGGGGGCAGCTCCTACAATGAGCAGTTCTTC.

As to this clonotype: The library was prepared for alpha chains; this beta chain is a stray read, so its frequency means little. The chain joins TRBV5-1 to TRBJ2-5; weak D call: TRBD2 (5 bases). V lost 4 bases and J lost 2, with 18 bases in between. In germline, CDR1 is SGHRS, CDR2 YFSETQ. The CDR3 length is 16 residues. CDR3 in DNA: TGCGCCAGCAGCATCGGACTGGCTGAGGGACAAGAGACCCAGTACTTC. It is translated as CASSIGLAEGQETQYF.

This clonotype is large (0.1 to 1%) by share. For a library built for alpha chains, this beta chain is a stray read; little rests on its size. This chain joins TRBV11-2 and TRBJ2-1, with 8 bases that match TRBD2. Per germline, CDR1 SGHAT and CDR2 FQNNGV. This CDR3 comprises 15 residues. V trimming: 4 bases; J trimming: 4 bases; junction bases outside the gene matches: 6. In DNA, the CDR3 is TGTGCCAGCAGCTCCAGACCGGGAGGGTACAATGAGCAGTTCTTC. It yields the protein CASSSRPGGYNEQFF.